Shown below are 20 T cell receptor beta chains from a single sample sequenced in a study of CD8 T cells in ankylosing spondylitis. Each CDR3 protein is one row after TCRdb ran MiXCR on the 5' RACE reads. This table has about 44,000 distinct CDR3 sequences, approximately 11% appearing once. Material: blood, either unsorted or a sorted T cell fraction (not recorded which). Receptor source: a male donor with ankylosing spondylitis or in good health (not recorded which).

This clonotype was counted between two and nine times. This chain links TRBV5-1 with TRBJ2-3; D could derive from TRBD1 or TRBD2 (5 bases each). In germline, CDR1 is SGHRS, CDR2 YFSETQ. With 4 bases removed from V and 2 bases from J, the gap between germline ends came to 11 bases. The CDR3 runs 14 residues. CDR3 in DNA: TGCGCCAGCAGCGAGGGGCTAACCACAGATACGCAGTATTTT. This sequence encodes CASSEGLTTDTQYF.

There are many counts of this clonotype. The chain combines TRBV10-3 with TRBJ2-7; D may be TRBD1 or TRBD2 (5 bases each). The CDR3 extends over 12 amino acids. The V gene lost 6 bases and the J gene lost 6 bases, with 12 bases spanning the gap. Germline V gives CDR1 ENHRY, CDR2 SYGVKD. The CDR3: CAIRKTEGEQYF. CDR3 coding DNA: TGTGCCATCAGAAAGACAGAGGGCGAGCAGTACTTC.

The table lists this clonotype with a few counts. V usage is TRBV5-1 and J usage is TRBJ1-4, with D possibly being TRBD1 (6 bases). The CDR3 length is 14 residues. CDR1 is SGHRS, CDR2 YFSETQ, per germline. V gave up 2 bases and J gave up 5 bases, with 10 bases separating them. The CDR3 protein is CASSLAGVNEKLFF. CDR3 nucleotides: TGCGCCAGCAGCTTAGCAGGGGTCAATGAAAAACTGTTTTTT.

The genes are TRBV6-2 or TRBV6-3 and TRBJ2-7; no firm D call. The CDR3 sequence is 13 residues long. Trimming left V 2 bases short and J 2 bases short, with 7 bases between. Per germline, CDR1 MNHEY and CDR2 SVGEGT. The CDR3 region has the DNA TGTGCCAGCAGTTACGCCCGAACCTACGAGCAGTACTTC. Protein product: CASSYARTYEQYF.

This clonotype was seen more than once but under ten times. The rearrangement uses TRBV7-2 and TRBJ2-1; D may be TRBD1 (5 bases). This CDR3 region has 13 residues. Germline assignment: CDR1 SGHTA and CDR2 FQGNSA. Trimming pared 3 bases from V and 4 bases from J, leaving 7 bases between. DNA of the CDR3: TGTGCCAGCAGCTTCCAGGGTTACAATGAGCAGTTCTTC. Protein: CASSFQGYNEQFF.

This chain's CDR3 is CASSLGPGAGGIYEQYF. The CDR3 coding sequence is TGTGCCAGCAGCTTAGGGCCTGGAGCGGGGGGGATCTACGAGCAGTACTTC. This chain links TRBV7-2 with TRBJ2-7; 10 bases are a match to TRBD2. This CDR3 is built from 17 residues. V lost 1 base and J lost 3; bases outside the gene matches: 9. Per the germline V gene, CDR1 is SGHTA and CDR2 is FQGNSA.

This clonotype was detected many times. The chain uses TRBV9 and TRBJ2-3; 15 nucleotides align to TRBD2. Looked up from germline, CDR1 is SGDLS and CDR2 is YYNGEE. CDR3 length: 18 amino acids. The V segment lost 0 bases and the J segment 4 bases; nucleotides outside the gene matches: 6. The CDR3 DNA sequence: TGTGCCAGCAGCGTAGGGACTAGCGGGGGGGCCTGGGCAGATACGCAGTATTTT. Translation: CASSVGTSGGAWADTQYF.

The chain employs TRBV29-1 and TRBJ1-5, with D perhaps TRBD1 (5 bases). Germline V gene data show CDR1 as SQVTM and CDR2 as ANQGSEA. V was trimmed by 7 bases and J by 1 base, leaving 17 bases between them. The CDR3 runs to 15 residues. CDR3 coding DNA: TGCAGCGCCCGTGGGGGGTACGGGAGCAATCAGCCCCAGCATTTT. Its protein product is CSARGGYGSNQPQHF.

The sample holds many counts of this clonotype. The chain employs TRBV5-1 and TRBJ1-2, with TRBD1 identical over 12 bases. Germline-derived CDR1 and CDR2 are SGHRS and YFSETQ. V dropped 3 bases and J dropped 8; count of bases not matched to a gene: 5. CDR3 size: 14 residues. In nucleotides, the CDR3 is TGCGCCAGCAGCTCGGGACAGGGGGCTAGGGGCTACACCTTC. It yields the protein CASSSGQGARGYTF.

The chain has TRBV6-1 and TRBJ1-1; 11 bases line up with TRBD1. Trimming at V came to 6 bases and at J to 4 bases, leaving 7 bases not matched to a gene. The germline V gene encodes CDR1 MNHNS and CDR2 SASEGT. The CDR3 is made up of 15 amino acids. CDR3 sequence reads: CASSRTGGLGTEAFF. DNA for the CDR3: TGTGCCAGCAGCAGGACAGGGGGCTTAGGCACTGAAGCTTTCTTT.

The sample holds a few counts of this clonotype. V and J are TRBV3-1 and TRBJ2-1; 8 nucleotides agree with TRBD2. There are 15 residues in the CDR3. Germline assignment: CDR1 LGHDT and CDR2 YNNKEL (reference sequence). With V trimmed by 0 bases and J by 2 bases, 0 bases remained unmatched. The CDR3 sequence is CASSQDSGAYNEQFF. CDR3 nucleotide sequence: TGTGCCAGCAGCCAAGATAGCGGGGCCTACAATGAGCAGTTCTTC.

This sequence joins TRBV5-1 and TRBJ1-1; 7 bases agree with TRBD1. Germline CDR1 SGHRS, CDR2 YFSETQ. V lost 4 bases to trimming and J lost 6 bases; unmatched junction nucleotides: 9. The CDR3 is 14 residues long. The CDR3 is CASSLDRVGPEAFF. The CDR3 DNA sequence: TGCGCCAGCAGCCTTGACAGGGTGGGACCTGAAGCTTTCTTT. Variable domain in full (rest from reference TRBV5-1 and TRBJ1-1): KAGVTQTPRYLIKTRGQQVTLSCSPISGHRSVSWYQQTPGQGLQFLFEYFSETQRNKGNFPGRFSGRQFSNSRSEMNVSTLELGDSALYLCASSLDRVGPEAFFGQGTRLTVV.

As concerns this clonotype: A read error is possible here, since a much larger clone lies one base away. The chain employs TRBV3-1 and TRBJ1-2; maybe TRBD1 (6 bases). The V gene lost 1 base and the J gene lost 5 bases, with 8 bases spanning the gap. The CDR3 runs 13 residues. Germline V gene lookup returns CDR1 LGHDT and CDR2 YNNKEL (reference sequence). DNA for the CDR3: TGTGCCAGCAGCCAAGGGACAGTATATGGCTACACCTTC. This translates into CASSQGTVYGYTF.

The chain combines TRBV10-3 with TRBJ2-3; 8 nucleotides align to TRBD2. The germline V gene encodes CDR1 ENHRY and CDR2 SYGVKD. The CDR3 loop spans 16 amino acids. V dropped 2 bases and J dropped 3; count of bases not matched to a gene: 7. The CDR3 coding sequence is TGTGCCATCAGTGAGGAAGCGGGGGTTATAACAGATACGCAGTATTTT. Translating it yields CAISEEAGVITDTQYF.

The chain joins TRBV19 to TRBJ2-1; the D gene is possibly TRBD2 (6 bases). The germline CDR1 and CDR2 sequences are LNHDA and SQIVND (reference sequence). CDR3 length equals 14 residues. Between the trimmed V and J ends, which lost 9 bases and 5 bases, there was a span of 17 bases. The CDR3 nucleotides are TGTGCCAGCCGGCGGGCCGGGACTGACAATGAGCAGTTCTTC. Its translation: CASRRAGTDNEQFF.

The genes are TRBV12-3 or TRBV12-4 and TRBJ2-2; D is perhaps TRBD1 or TRBD2 (6 bases each). Between the trimmed V and J ends, which lost 8 bases and 8 bases, there was a span of 18 bases. CDR3 length equals 14 residues. The CDR3 nucleotides read TGTGCCAGCTCTGGGGGGCCGTCGACTGGGGAGCTGTTTTTT. It is translated as CASSGGPSTGELFF.

The table lists this clonotype with many counts. The chain joins TRBV5-1 to TRBJ2-7, with 7 bases fitting TRBD1. V was pared by 4 bases and J by 3 bases, with 7 bases of the junction left unmatched. The CDR3 is 14 residues long. Germline values: CDR1 SGHRS, CDR2 YFSETQ. CDR3 DNA: TGCGCCAGCAGCCCACAGACAGGGAACTACGAGCAGTACTTC. This codes for CASSPQTGNYEQYF. The full variable domain, completed using reference TRBV5-1 and TRBJ2-7, is KAGVTQTPRYLIKTRGQQVTLSCSPISGHRSVSWYQQTPGQGLQFLFEYFSETQRNKGNFPGRFSGRQFSNSRSEMNVSTLELGDSALYLCASSPQTGNYEQYFGPGTRLTVT.

This clonotype appeared many times. The V gene is TRBV2, the J gene TRBJ2-7; D might be TRBD1 (5 bases). The CDR3 has 12 amino acids. Germline assignment: CDR1 SNHLY and CDR2 FYNNEI. V gave up 8 bases and J gave up 3 bases, with 11 bases separating them. This chain's CDR3 is CASEQALYEQYF. CDR3 DNA sequence: TGTGCCAGCGAACAGGCCCTCTACGAGCAGTACTTC. The full variable domain, rest sourced from reference TRBV2 and TRBJ2-7, is EPEVTQTPSHQVTQMGQEVILRCVPISNHLYFYWYRQILGQKVEFLVSFYNNEISEKSEIFDDQFSVERPDGSNFTLKIRSTKLEDSAMYFCASEQALYEQYFGPGTRLTVT.

The table lists this clonotype with many counts. The genes are TRBV20-1 and TRBJ1-3, with no clear D. CDR3 length: 13 residues. Between the trimmed V and J ends, which lost 2 bases and 5 bases, there was a span of 10 bases. CDR1 is DFQATT and CDR2 is SNEGSKA in the germline V gene (reference sequence). CDR3 sequence (DNA): TGCAGTGCTAGACGGGATGGACGAAACACCATATATTTT. Its translation is CSARRDGRNTIYF.

This clonotype was seen many times. The gene calls are TRBV9 and TRBJ2-1, with a possible D match to TRBD2 (6 bases). This CDR3 has 15 residues. Deletions cut 0 bases from V and 6 bases from J, with 13 bases between. In germline, CDR1 is SGDLS, CDR2 YYNGEE. The CDR3 DNA follows: TGTGCCAGCAGCGTAGTGGGGGTGGGGGGCAATGAGCAGTTCTTC. Its translation: CASSVVGVGGNEQFF. The full variable domain, its missing parts supplied by reference TRBV9 and TRBJ2-1, is DSGVTQTPKHLITATGQRVTLRCSPRSGDLSVYWYQQSLDQGLQFLIQYYNGEERAKGNILERFSAQQFPDLHSELNLSSLELGDSALYFCASSVVGVGGNEQFFGPGTRLTVL.